This T cell receptor (beta chain) stems from a study of molecular identifiers for immune sequencing clone quantification. The table lists this clonotype with many counts. TCRdb itself ran the PCR reads through MiXCR, one entry per CDR3 protein. Of about 640,000 distinct CDR3 sequences listed, less than 20% are singletons. Naive CD8 T cells were FACS-sorted by CD8+CD4-CCR7+CD45RA+ markers. The CDR3 contains 13 residues. Trimming cost V 3 bases and J 4 bases, with 8 bases left between them. The germline V gene has CDR1 LGHNT and CDR2 FRNRAP. This TCR derives from a human donor in good health. Some libraries in this study had Jurkat cell RNA spiked in. The rearrangement uses TRBV12-5 and TRBJ2-3; D is ambiguous. Material: naive CD8+ T cells from blood, with Jurkat cell RNA spiked in. Subset: FACS-sorted CD8+CD4-CCR7+CD45RA+ naive T cells. In DNA form, the CDR3 reads TGTGCTAGTGGTTTCGTGTCTGCAGATACGCAGTATTTT. This sequence encodes CASGFVSADTQYF.